The 19 T cell receptor beta chains listed next were all sequenced from one sample in a study of T cell repertoires in cytomegalovirus infection (dated by TCRdb to about 2019). No antigens are known for them. These reads were obtained on an Illumina HiSeq 1500. TCRdb reprocessed the public reads (quality trimming at Q25 with fastp, clone calling with MiXCR) and kept in-frame beta chains. Rows are combined by CDR3 protein, so each entry shows the most common genes and DNA. The sample table records approximately 990,000 distinct CDR3 sequences; roughly a third of these occur just once. The ten largest clones take up 13% of the sample. Reading the label with the study, this specimen's treatment or condition is: in vitro stimulation with specific CMV peptide epitopes to enrich CMV-specific T cells. This specimen consisted of cultured CD8+ T cells from PBMCs, obtained from culture after CMV antigen stimulation. These receptors were collected from a human donor in good health (CMV status not recorded). Some clones in this sample may be carry-over from other donors' samples.

This clonotype occurred many times. V is TRBV7-8 and J is TRBJ2-5; 9 bases map to TRBD2. The ends lost 2 bases at V and 3 bases at J; junction bases unmatched: 7. Per the germline V gene, CDR1 is SGHVS and CDR2 is FQNEAQ. The CDR3 covers 16 residues. The CDR3 is CASSLPSGGGEETQYF. The CDR3 nucleotides are TGTGCCAGCAGCTTACCCTCCGGCGGGGGGGAAGAGACCCAGTACTTC. The whole variable domain, remainder taken from reference TRBV7-8 and TRBJ2-5, is GAGVSQSPRYKVAKRGQDVALRCDPISGHVSLFWYQQALGQGPEFLTYFQNEAQLDKSGLPSDRFFAERPEGSVSTLKIQRTQQEDSAVYLCASSLPSGGGEETQYFGPGTRLLVL.

This clonotype was found a few times. J is TRBJ2-1 and V is TRBV7-9; 12 nucleotides match TRBD2. V was clipped by 1 base and J by 9 bases; unmatched bases: 4. CDR1 is SEHNR and CDR2 is FQNEAQ in the germline V gene (reference sequence). This CDR3 is built from 15 residues. CDR3 DNA sequence: TGTGCCAGCAGCTTAGGTCTAGCGGGGGGGAGTGAGCAGTTCTTC. Residues: CASSLGLAGGSEQFF.

There are many counts of this clonotype. The V call is TRBV7-6, the J call TRBJ2-1, with 15 bases matching TRBD2. CDR1 and CDR2 (germline): SGHVS, FNYEAQ. V lost 5 bases and J lost 10; bases outside the gene matches: 6. The CDR3 contains 15 residues. Here the CDR3 DNA reads TGTGCCAGCAGCGGTGGACTAGCGGGGGGGCGCGAGCAGTTCTTC. Translating gives CASSGGLAGGREQFF.

This clonotype has just a few counts. The chain uses TRBV5-5 and TRBJ2-7; tentative D call: TRBD1 (6 bases). CDR1 is SGHKS, CDR2 YYEKEE, per germline (reference sequence). Trimming removed 1 base at V and 3 bases at J, with 11 bases between. The CDR3 spans 14 residues. CDR3 sequence: CASSLPGHDYEQYF. In DNA form, the CDR3 reads TGTGCCAGCAGCTTGCCGGGACACGACTACGAGCAGTACTTC. Complete variable domain (other parts from reference TRBV5-5 and TRBJ2-7): DAGVTQSPTHLIKTRGQQVTLRCSPISGHKSVSWYQQVLGQGPQFIFQYYEKEERGRGNFPDRFSARQFPNYSSELNVNALLLGDSALYLCASSLPGHDYEQYFGPGTRLTVT.

The V gene is TRBV28, the J gene TRBJ1-6; no firm D call. Trimming stripped 5 bases from V and 7 bases from J, with 12 bases between. Germline V CDR1 and CDR2: MDHEN, SYDVKM. The CDR3 extends over 14 amino acids. In nucleotides, the CDR3 is TGTGCCAGCAGTCCCACCCCGGAGAATTCACCCCTCCACTTT. This translates into CASSPTPENSPLHF. The whole variable domain, filled in from reference TRBV28 and TRBJ1-6, reads DVKVTQSSRYLVKRTGEKVFLECVQDMDHENMFWYRQDPGLGLRLIYFSYDVKMKEKGDIPEGYSVSREKKERFSLILESASTNQTSMYLCASSPTPENSPLHFGNGTRLTVT.

The rearrangement links TRBV27 to TRBJ2-7, with 7 bases identical to TRBD1. The V segment lost 2 bases and the J segment 3 bases; nucleotides outside the gene matches: 1. The CDR3 totals 13 residues. Germline loops: CDR1 MNHEY, CDR2 SMNVEV (reference sequence). DNA for the CDR3: TGTGCCAGCAGTTTACGGGACAGCTACGAGCAGTACGTC. Translated, it gives CASSLRDSYEQYV.

CDR3 loop: CATSDPNRDRTEAFF. The CDR3 DNA sequence: TGTGCCACCAGTGATCCTAACAGGGATCGTACTGAAGCTTTCTTT. This rearrangement joins TRBV24-1 to TRBJ1-1; TRBD1 might be the D (6 bases). Trimming cost V 3 bases and J 5 bases, with 15 bases left between them. The CDR3 runs 15 residues. The V gene's germline CDR1 is KGHDR and CDR2 SFDVKD.

This clonotype was detected only a few times. The chain is built from TRBV6-2 or TRBV6-3 and TRBJ1-5; TRBD1 matches 7 bases. Germline V lookup: CDR1 MNHEY, CDR2 SVGEGT. The CDR3 spans 14 residues. The J segment lost 4 bases and the V segment lost 2 bases, leaving 2 bases of the junction unmatched. CDR3: CASSYRGPNQPQHF. The CDR3 DNA reads TGTGCCAGCAGTTACAGGGGGCCGAATCAGCCCCAGCATTTT.

This clonotype was seen more than once but under ten times. J is TRBJ2-3 and V is TRBV28; 7 bases match TRBD2. The V segment lost 5 bases and the J segment 0 bases; nucleotides outside the gene matches: 11. The CDR3 contains 17 residues. The germline CDR1 and CDR2 sequences are MDHEN and SYDVKM. CDR3 sequence reads: CASSALLIAGSTDTQYF. The CDR3 bases are TGTGCCAGCAGTGCCCTACTAATAGCGGGTAGCACAGATACGCAGTATTTT.

This clonotype appeared a single time. The chain couples TRBV20-1 to TRBJ2-2; D call uncertain. V was cut by 6 bases and J by 1 base, with 9 bases left in between. The V gene's germline CDR1 is DFQATT and CDR2 SNEGSKA (reference sequence). CDR3 length equals 13 residues. The CDR3: CSARHGNTGELFF. CDR3 nucleotide sequence: TGCAGTGCCAGGCATGGGAACACCGGGGAGCTGTTTTTT.

The CDR3 region is CASSPRGTAEAFF. CDR3 nucleotide sequence: TGTGCCAGCTCACCACGAGGGACCGCTGAAGCTTTCTTT. The gene calls are TRBV18 and TRBJ1-1, with a possible D match to TRBD1 (5 bases). This CDR3 has 13 amino acids. Germline-derived CDR1 and CDR2 are KGHSH and LQKENI. The V gene lost 1 base and the J gene lost 6 bases, with 9 bases spanning the gap. The full variable domain, completed using reference TRBV18 and TRBJ1-1, is NAGVMQNPRHLVRRRGQEARLRCSPMKGHSHVYWYRQLPEEGLKFMVYLQKENIIDESGMPKERFSAEFPKEGPSILRIQQVVRGDSAAYFCASSPRGTAEAFFGQGTRLTVV.

The rearrangement joins TRBV20-1 to TRBJ2-7; possible D gene TRBD1, 6 bases. Germline V gene lookup returns CDR1 DFQATT and CDR2 SNEGSKA (reference sequence). V was pared by 4 bases and J by 2 bases, with 12 bases between. CDR3 length equals 13 residues. CDR3 in amino acids: CSAKIGQPYEQYF. The CDR3 DNA follows: TGCAGTGCTAAAATTGGACAGCCCTACGAGCAGTACTTC.

The V call is TRBV6-5, the J call TRBJ1-2; D possibly corresponds to TRBD1 (6 bases). This CDR3 is built from 13 residues. Germline CDR1 MNHEY, CDR2 SVGAGI. V lost 2 bases to trimming and J lost 6 bases, with 10 bases between them. DNA for the CDR3: TGTGCCAGCAGTTACAACAGGGTGGATGGCTACACCTTC. It is translated as CASSYNRVDGYTF.

This clonotype was seen many times. The V gene is TRBV7-2, the J gene TRBJ1-3, with 7 nucleotides matching TRBD1. Trimming cost V 1 base and J 1 base; bases outside gene matches: 4. This CDR3 contains 16 residues. Germline CDR1 reads SGHTA; CDR2 reads FQGNSA. The CDR3 here is CASSLGEGASGNTIYF. In DNA form, the CDR3 reads TGTGCCAGCAGCTTAGGGGAGGGGGCGTCTGGAAACACCATATATTTT.

The V call is TRBV19, the J call TRBJ2-5; D possibly corresponds to TRBD1 (5 bases). Germline V gene lookup returns CDR1 LNHDA and CDR2 SQIVND (reference sequence). Between the trimmed V and J ends, which lost 5 bases and 4 bases, there was a span of 14 bases. The CDR3 contains 14 residues. CDR3 sequence reads: CASSVYRLGETQYF. CDR3 nucleotides: TGTGCCAGTAGTGTCTACAGGTTAGGAGAGACCCAGTACTTC.

This clonotype was observed a few times. The chain joins TRBV7-9 to TRBJ1-1, with 7 bases identical to TRBD1. The ends lost 6 bases at V and 3 bases at J; junction bases unmatched: 10. Germline V gene sequence: CDR1 SEHNR, CDR2 FQNEAQ (reference sequence). This CDR3 has 15 amino acids. In DNA form, the CDR3 reads TGTGCCAGCAGTCTACCAGGGGGATGGCACACTGAAGCTTTCTTT. It codes for CASSLPGGWHTEAFF.

The chain couples TRBV12-3 or TRBV12-4 to TRBJ2-3, with no clear D. Trimming left V 5 bases short and J 2 bases short, with 11 bases between. This CDR3 region has 14 residues. The CDR3 loop is CASSPKDHTDTQYF. In DNA form, the CDR3 reads TGTGCCAGCAGTCCCAAGGACCACACAGATACGCAGTATTTT.

On this clonotype itself: It may be a read error: a sequence one base away is much more abundant. No conserved phenylalanine or tryptophan is present at the end of the CDR3, so a read error is the likely explanation. This sequence joins TRBV7-2 and TRBJ1-2; no clear D gene. CDR1 and CDR2 (germline): SGHTA, FQGNSA. CDR3 length: 10 amino acids. V was shortened by 3 bases and J by 8 bases, with 4 bases between the two germline ends. CDR3 bases: TGTGCCAGCAGCTTTTACGGCTACACCCTC. It specifies CASSFYGYTL.

The chain recombines TRBV27 with TRBJ2-5, with D possibly being TRBD1 (6 bases). CDR1 MNHEY and CDR2 SMNVEV come from the germline V gene (reference sequence). CDR3 length: 13 amino acids. V lost 6 bases and J 5 bases, leaving 13 bases between the germline ends. This CDR3 reads CASRRTVWETQYF. CDR3 DNA: TGTGCCAGCAGGAGGACAGTTTGGGAGACCCAGTACTTC.